A single TCR beta chain is shown here with its context. This entry comes from a study of blood T cell repertoires in COVID-19. Study information: COVID-19 samples, acute and convalescent, were from the United States, Italy and Spain. T cells, B-cell-depleted T cells, or PBMCs provided the cDNA or gDNA that served as material.

Per germline, CDR1 LGHNA and CDR2 YSLEER. This CDR3 has 16 amino acids. V dropped 0 bases and J dropped 3; count of bases not matched to a gene: 6. The authors' processing: Quantification of nucleated cells was approximated via reference gene primer amplification. Here immunoSEQ multiplex PCR was the method, and the copy in TCRdb shows in-frame clones only, minus some. V, J and clone size reflect that table, while D and trimming were determined from the DNA. The sample carries 90,000 to 110,000 clones, 75% to 85% recorded once. The sample comprised peripheral blood. The gene calls are TRBV4-3 and TRBJ2-3; 7 bases match TRBD2. This clonotype originated in a woman between 65 and 79 years old with acute or convalescent COVID-19. The CDR3 here is CASSQDAGVNTDTQYF. CDR3 bases: TGCGCCAGCAGCCAAGATGCGGGGGTGAATACAGATACGCAGTATTTT.